The entry below describes one T cell receptor beta chain. The target antigen is unknown. Germline values: CDR1 LNHDA, CDR2 SQIVND (reference sequence). The CDR3 extends over 16 amino acids. J lost 7 bases, V lost 4 bases, and 11 bases had no gene match. The source of the sample is a study of T cell responses to AZD1222 COVID-19 vaccine. Libraries were prepared by immunoSEQ multiplex PCR; TCRdb keeps only in-frame clonotypes and omits some of them. The sample yields around 140,000 clones, approximately 90% seen once. Study-level findings and limits: Across spike, vaccine-associated CD4 TCRs were found, dominant at 160-218 and 743-854. Baseline seropositivity characterized only six or seven AZD1222 recipients. Scientists sampled the repertoires only once the peak T cell response had passed. Two AZD1222 doses significantly raised spike-specific TCR breadth and depth over controls.

The chain recombines TRBV19 with TRBJ2-5, with 11 bases matching TRBD2. This TCR derives from an adult in good health. The input for sequencing was peripheral blood, taken on day 0 of AZD1222 vaccination. The CDR3 DNA sequence: TGTGCCAGTAGTAGGGGGACTAGCGGAGAGAGAGGGACCCAGTACTTC. It encodes CASSRGTSGERGTQYF.